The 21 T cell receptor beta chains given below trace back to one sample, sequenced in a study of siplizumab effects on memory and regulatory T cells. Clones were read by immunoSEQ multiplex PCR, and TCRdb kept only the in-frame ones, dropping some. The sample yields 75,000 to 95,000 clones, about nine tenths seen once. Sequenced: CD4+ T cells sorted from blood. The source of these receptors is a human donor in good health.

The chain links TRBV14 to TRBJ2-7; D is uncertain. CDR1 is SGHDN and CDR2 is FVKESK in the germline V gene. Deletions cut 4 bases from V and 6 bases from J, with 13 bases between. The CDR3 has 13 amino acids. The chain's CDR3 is CASSLVGVPEQYF. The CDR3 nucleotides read TGTGCCAGCAGCCTGGTTGGGGTCCCCGAGCAGTACTTC.

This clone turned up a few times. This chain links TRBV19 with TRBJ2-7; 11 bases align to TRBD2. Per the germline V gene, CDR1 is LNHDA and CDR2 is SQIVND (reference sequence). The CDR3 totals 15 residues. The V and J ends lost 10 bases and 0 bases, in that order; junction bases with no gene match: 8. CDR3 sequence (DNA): TGTGCCACCCGTGCTAGCGGGAGGAACTCCTACGAGCAGTACTTC. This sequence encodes CATRASGRNSYEQYF.

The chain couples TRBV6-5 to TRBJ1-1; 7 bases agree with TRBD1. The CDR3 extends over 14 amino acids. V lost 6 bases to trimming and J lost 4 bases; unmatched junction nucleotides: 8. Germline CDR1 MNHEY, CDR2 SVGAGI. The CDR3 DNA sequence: TGTGCCAGCAGAAAAAAGGGGACAGCCACTGAAGCTTTCTTT. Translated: CASRKKGTATEAFF.

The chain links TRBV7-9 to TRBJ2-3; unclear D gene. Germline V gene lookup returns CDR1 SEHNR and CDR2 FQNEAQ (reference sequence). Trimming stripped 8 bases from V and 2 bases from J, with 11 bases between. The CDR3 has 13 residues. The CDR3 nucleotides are TGTGCCAGCGAGTTTAGGGCCACAGATACGCAGTATTTT. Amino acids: CASEFRATDTQYF.

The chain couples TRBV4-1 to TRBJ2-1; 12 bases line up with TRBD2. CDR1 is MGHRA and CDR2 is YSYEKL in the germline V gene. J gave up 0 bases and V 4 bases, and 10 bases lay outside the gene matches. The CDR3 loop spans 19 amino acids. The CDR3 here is CASSPLPLAGGSSYNEQFF. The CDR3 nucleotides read TGCGCCAGCAGCCCCCTGCCGCTAGCGGGAGGGAGCTCCTACAATGAGCAGTTCTTC.

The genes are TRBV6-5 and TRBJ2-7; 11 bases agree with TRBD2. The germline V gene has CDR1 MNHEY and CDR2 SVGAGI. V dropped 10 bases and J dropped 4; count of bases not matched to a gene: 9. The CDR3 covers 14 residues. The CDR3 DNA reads TGTGCCAACAACACTAGCGGGAGTTGTTACGAGCAGTACTTC. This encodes CANNTSGSCYEQYF.

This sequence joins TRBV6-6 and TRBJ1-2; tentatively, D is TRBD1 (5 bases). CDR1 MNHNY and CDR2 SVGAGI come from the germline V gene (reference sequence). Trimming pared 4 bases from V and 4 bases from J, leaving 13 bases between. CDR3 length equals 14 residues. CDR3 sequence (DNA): TGTGCCAGCAGTTTCAGGGTCCAGGGCTATGGCTACACCTTC. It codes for CASSFRVQGYGYTF.

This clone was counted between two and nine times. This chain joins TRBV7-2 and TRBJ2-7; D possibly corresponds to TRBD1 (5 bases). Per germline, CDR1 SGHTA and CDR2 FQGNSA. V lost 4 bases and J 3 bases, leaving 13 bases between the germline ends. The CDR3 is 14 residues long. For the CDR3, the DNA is TGTGCCAGCAGCTCTCGACAGAGCCTCTACGAGCAGTACTTC. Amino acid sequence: CASSSRQSLYEQYF.

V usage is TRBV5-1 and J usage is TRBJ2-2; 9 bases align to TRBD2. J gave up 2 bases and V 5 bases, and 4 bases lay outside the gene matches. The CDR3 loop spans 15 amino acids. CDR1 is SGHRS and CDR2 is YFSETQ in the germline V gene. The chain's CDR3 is CASSGLAGNTGELFF. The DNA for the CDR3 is TGCGCCAGCAGTGGGCTAGCGGGAAACACCGGGGAGCTGTTTTTT.

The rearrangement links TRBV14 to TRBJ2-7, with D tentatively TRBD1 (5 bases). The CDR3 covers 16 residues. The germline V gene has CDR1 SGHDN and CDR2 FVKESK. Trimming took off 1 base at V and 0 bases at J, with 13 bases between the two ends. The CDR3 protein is CASSQGAGKSSYEQYF. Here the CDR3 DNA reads TGTGCCAGCAGCCAAGGGGCAGGGAAGAGCTCCTACGAGCAGTACTTC. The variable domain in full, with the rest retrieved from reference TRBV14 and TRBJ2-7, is EAGVTQFPSHSVIEKGQTVTLRCDPISGHDNLYWYRRVMGKEIKFLLHFVKESKQDESGMPNNRFLAERTGGTYSTLKVQPAELEDSGVYFCASSQGAGKSSYEQYFGPGTRLTVT.

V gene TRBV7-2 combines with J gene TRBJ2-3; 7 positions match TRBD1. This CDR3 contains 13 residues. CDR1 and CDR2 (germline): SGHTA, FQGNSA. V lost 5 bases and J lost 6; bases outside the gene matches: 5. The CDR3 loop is CASSPRRGDTQYF. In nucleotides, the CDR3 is TGTGCCAGCAGCCCCCGCAGGGGGGATACGCAGTATTTT. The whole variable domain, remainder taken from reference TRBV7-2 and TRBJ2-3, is GAGVSQSPSNKVTEKGKDVELRCDPISGHTALYWYRQSLGQGLEFLIYFQGNSAPDKSGLPSDRFSAERTGGSVSTLTIQRTQQEDSAVYLCASSPRRGDTQYFGPGTRLTVL.

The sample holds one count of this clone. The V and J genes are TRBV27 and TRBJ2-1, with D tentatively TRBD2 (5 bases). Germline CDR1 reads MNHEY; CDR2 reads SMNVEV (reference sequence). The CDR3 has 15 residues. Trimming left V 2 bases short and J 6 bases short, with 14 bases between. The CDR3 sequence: CASSLRASPVNEQFF. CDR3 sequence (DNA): TGTGCCAGCAGTTTAAGGGCTAGCCCTGTCAATGAGCAGTTCTTC.

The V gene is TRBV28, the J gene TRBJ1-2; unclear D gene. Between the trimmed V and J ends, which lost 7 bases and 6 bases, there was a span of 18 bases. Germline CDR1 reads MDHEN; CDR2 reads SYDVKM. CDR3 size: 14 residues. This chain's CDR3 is CASTLNGLVDGYTF. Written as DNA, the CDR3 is TGTGCCAGCACCCTAAACGGGTTAGTGGATGGCTACACCTTC.

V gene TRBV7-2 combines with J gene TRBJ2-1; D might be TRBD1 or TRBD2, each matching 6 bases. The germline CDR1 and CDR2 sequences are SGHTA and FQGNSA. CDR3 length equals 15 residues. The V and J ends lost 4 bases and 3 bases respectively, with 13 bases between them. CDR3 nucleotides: TGTGCCAGCAGCTCGTCGGGGGCGAACTACAATGAGCAGTTCTTC. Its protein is CASSSSGANYNEQFF. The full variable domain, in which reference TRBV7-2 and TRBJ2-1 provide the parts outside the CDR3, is GAGVSQSPSNKVTEKGKDVELRCDPISGHTALYWYRQSLGQGLEFLIYFQGNSAPDKSGLPSDRFSAERTGGSVSTLTIQRTQQEDSAVYLCASSSSGANYNEQFFGPGTRLTVL.

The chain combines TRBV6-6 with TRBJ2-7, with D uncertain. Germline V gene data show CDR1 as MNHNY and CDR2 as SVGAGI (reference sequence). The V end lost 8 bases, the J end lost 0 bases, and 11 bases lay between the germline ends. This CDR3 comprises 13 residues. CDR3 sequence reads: CASLLTGSYEQYF. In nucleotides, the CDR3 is TGTGCCAGCCTATTGACGGGCTCCTACGAGCAGTACTTC.

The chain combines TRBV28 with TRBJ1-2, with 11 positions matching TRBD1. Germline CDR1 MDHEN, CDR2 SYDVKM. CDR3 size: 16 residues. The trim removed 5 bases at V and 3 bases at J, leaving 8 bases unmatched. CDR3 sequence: CASSPGDRGRDYGYTF. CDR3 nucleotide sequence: TGTGCCAGCAGTCCCGGGGACAGGGGGAGAGACTATGGCTACACCTTC.

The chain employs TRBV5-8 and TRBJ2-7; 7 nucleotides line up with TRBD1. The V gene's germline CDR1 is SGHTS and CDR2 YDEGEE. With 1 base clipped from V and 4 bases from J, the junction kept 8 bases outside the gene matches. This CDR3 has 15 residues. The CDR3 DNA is TGTGCCAGCAGCTTGCCTAGACAGGGCACGTACGAGCAGTACTTC. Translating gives CASSLPRQGTYEQYF.

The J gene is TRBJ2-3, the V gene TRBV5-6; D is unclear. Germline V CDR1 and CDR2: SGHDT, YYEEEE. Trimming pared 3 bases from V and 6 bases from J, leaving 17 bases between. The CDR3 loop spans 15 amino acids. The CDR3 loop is CASSSGPPTTDTQYF. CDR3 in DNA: TGTGCCAGCAGCTCCGGGCCTCCGACCACGGATACGCAGTATTTT.

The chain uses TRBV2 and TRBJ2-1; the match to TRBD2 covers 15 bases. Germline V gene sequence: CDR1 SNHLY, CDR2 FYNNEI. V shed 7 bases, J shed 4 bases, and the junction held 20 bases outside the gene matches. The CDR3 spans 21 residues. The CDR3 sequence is CASNGKGAGLAGGRRYNEQFF. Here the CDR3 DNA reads TGTGCCAGCAACGGGAAAGGGGCCGGACTAGCGGGAGGGCGCCGTTACAATGAGCAGTTCTTC.

This chain's CDR3 is CASSLLATSGNTIYF. CDR3 in DNA: TGTGCCAGCAGCTTACTCGCCACCTCTGGAAACACCATATATTTT. The rearrangement uses TRBV7-3 and TRBJ1-3; D unresolved. V shed 2 bases and J shed 0 bases, with 8 bases lying between them. CDR3 size: 15 residues. Germline-derived CDR1 and CDR2 are SGHTA and FQGTGA.

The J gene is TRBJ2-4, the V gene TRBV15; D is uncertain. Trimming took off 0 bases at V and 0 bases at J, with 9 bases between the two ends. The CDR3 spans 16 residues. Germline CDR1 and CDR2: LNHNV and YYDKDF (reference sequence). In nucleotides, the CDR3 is TGTGCCACCAGCAGAGATCTTGGGCCAGCCAAAAACATTCAGTACTTC. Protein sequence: CATSRDLGPAKNIQYF.